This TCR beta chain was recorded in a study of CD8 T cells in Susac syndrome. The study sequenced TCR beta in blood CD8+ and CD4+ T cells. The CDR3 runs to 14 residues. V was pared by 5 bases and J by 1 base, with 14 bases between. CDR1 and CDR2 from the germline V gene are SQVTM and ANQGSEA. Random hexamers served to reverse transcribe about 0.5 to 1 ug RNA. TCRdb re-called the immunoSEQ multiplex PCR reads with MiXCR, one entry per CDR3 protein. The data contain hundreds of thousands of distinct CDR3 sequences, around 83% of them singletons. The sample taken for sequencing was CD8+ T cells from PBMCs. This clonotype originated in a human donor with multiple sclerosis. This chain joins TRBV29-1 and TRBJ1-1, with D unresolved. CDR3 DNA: TGCAGCGTTTCGGGAGTAGACGGGAACACTGAAGCTTTCTTT. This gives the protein CSVSGVDGNTEAFF.